The TCR beta chain under discussion was sequenced for a study of blood T cell repertoires in COVID-19. Looking at the study overall: Acute and convalescent COVID-19 specimens originated in the United States, Italy and Spain.

This table comes from immunoSEQ multiplex PCR, and its TCRdb copy is limited to in-frame clones, with some not included. Among more than 70,000 clones listed, approximately 90% were seen once. The trim removed 4 bases at V and 0 bases at J, leaving 12 bases unmatched. This CDR3 has 18 residues. CDR1 MNHEY and CDR2 SVGEGT come from the germline V gene. The rearrangement links TRBV6-2 or TRBV6-3 to TRBJ2-7; 10 bases match TRBD2. Sequencing was done on a sample of peripheral blood. This sequence was found in a woman between 45 and 65 years old with active or convalescent COVID-19. For the CDR3, the DNA is TGTGCCAGCAGTTCCCTACGACATCTAGCGGGGGACTCCTACGAGCAGTACTTC. The encoded protein is CASSSLRHLAGDSYEQYF.